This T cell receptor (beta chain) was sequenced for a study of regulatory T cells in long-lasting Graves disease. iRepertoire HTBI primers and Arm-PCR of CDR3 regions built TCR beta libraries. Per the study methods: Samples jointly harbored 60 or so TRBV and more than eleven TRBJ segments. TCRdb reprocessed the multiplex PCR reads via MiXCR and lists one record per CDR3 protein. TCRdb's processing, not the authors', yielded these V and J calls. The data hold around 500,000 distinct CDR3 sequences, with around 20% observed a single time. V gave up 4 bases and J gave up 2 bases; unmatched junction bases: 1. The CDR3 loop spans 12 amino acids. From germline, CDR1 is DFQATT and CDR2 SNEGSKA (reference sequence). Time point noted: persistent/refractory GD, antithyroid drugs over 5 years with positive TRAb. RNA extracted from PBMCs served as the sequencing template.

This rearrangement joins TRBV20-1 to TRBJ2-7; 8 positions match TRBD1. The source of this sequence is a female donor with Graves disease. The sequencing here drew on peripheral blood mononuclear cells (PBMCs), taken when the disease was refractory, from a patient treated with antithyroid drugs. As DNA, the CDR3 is TGCAGTGCTAAACAGGGGGCCTACGAGCAGTACTTC. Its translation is CSAKQGAYEQYF.